This entry describes one T cell receptor (beta chain). Alongside a J-beta primer mix, a sample-barcoded 5' primer served in a second PCR lasting about 7 to 11 cycles. Each cDNA molecule was tagged by a template-switch adaptor that had 12 random nucleotides. TCRdb redid the calling of the 5' RACE reads with MiXCR, one entry per CDR3 protein. The sample lists roughly 800,000 distinct CDR3 sequences; 25% were seen once. The entry originates in a study of blood T cells in healthy people across ages. CDR1 is SEHNR and CDR2 is FQNEAQ in the germline V gene (reference sequence). V lost 1 base, J lost 4 bases, and 5 bases stayed unmatched. The CDR3 loop spans 15 amino acids. In addition, the sample was reused for a study of T cells of mothers and their children.

This sequence originates from a boy aged 5 to 17 in good health. The genes are TRBV7-9 and TRBJ1-2; 8 bases match TRBD1. The sequencing input was blood. DNA for the CDR3: TGTGCCAGCAGCTTAGTGTCCGGACAGGGCTATGGCTACACCTTC. Translating it yields CASSLVSGQGYGYTF.